A selection of T cell receptor beta chains follows, all from one sample in a study of cytomegalovirus exposure and HLA in healthy donors. TCRdb keeps only in-frame clones here, not all; method: immunoSEQ multiplex PCR. The table records roughly 120,000 clones, approximately 78% of them present only once. Material for sequencing was PBMCs. The receptors shown here come from a woman aged 40-49 years in good health and CMV-seropositive. CDR3s include the opening cysteine and the closing phenylalanine or tryptophan. Each record gives: CDR3 DNA, CDR3 protein, D gene, V gene, J gene, clone size. A D gene is named only where the DNA matches it firmly. Not every row has a clone size; where given, it reads once, few, many or a size class.

CDR3nt: TGTGCCAGTAGCATAAGTTCGGGTCCGGGGGAGCCCCAGCATTTT
CDR3aa: CASSISSGPGEPQHF
d_gene: -
v_gene: TRBV19
j_gene: TRBJ1-5
abundance: -

CDR3nt: TGCGCCAGCAGCCCCATAGCGGGGGGGCCAACAGATACGCAGTATTTT
CDR3aa: CASSPIAGGPTDTQYF
d_gene: TRBD2
v_gene: TRBV5-1
j_gene: TRBJ2-3
abundance: -

CDR3nt: TGTGCCAGCAGCTTAGACCCGACAGGGTTGACTGAAGCTTTCTTT
CDR3aa: CASSLDPTGLTEAFF
d_gene: TRBD1
v_gene: TRBV7-2
j_gene: TRBJ1-1
abundance: -

CDR3nt: TGTGCCAGCAGCTTGGGACTAGCGGAGACCTACGAGCAGTACTTC
CDR3aa: CASSLGLAETYEQYF
d_gene: TRBD2
v_gene: TRBV7-9
j_gene: TRBJ2-7
abundance: -

CDR3nt: TGTGCCAGCAAACGACAGCCGAACACTGAAGCTTTCTTT
CDR3aa: CASKRQPNTEAFF
d_gene: -
v_gene: TRBV7-9
j_gene: TRBJ1-1
abundance: -

CDR3nt: TGCGCCAGCAGCTTGGATGCCGGGAACACCATATATTTT
CDR3aa: CASSLDAGNTIYF
d_gene: -
v_gene: TRBV5-1
j_gene: TRBJ1-3
abundance: -

CDR3nt: TGTGCCAGCAGCTTACAGGGGGCCCATACCTATGAGCAGTTCTTC
CDR3aa: CASSLQGAHTYEQFF
d_gene: TRBD1
v_gene: TRBV7-9
j_gene: TRBJ2-1
abundance: -

CDR3nt: TGTGCCAGCAGCCAGGGTAACAGGGACGTGAAGCAGTATTTT
CDR3aa: CASSQGNRDVKQYF
d_gene: -
v_gene: TRBV11-2
j_gene: TRBJ2-3
abundance: -

CDR3nt: TGTGCCAGCAGTTACGGGCAGGGTAGAGGCTACACCTTC
CDR3aa: CASSYGQGRGYTF
d_gene: -
v_gene: TRBV6-5
j_gene: TRBJ1-2
abundance: -

CDR3nt: TGTGCCAGCTCACCCGCTTTACAGGGGTTGAACACTGAAGCTTTCTTT
CDR3aa: CASSPALQGLNTEAFF
d_gene: TRBD1
v_gene: TRBV18
j_gene: TRBJ1-1
abundance: once

CDR3nt: TGTGCCAGCAGTCGCGGGAGGGCGGACACTGAAGCTTTCTTT
CDR3aa: CASSRGRADTEAFF
d_gene: -
v_gene: TRBV6-6
j_gene: TRBJ1-1
abundance: -

CDR3nt: TGTGCCTCCTCGCGAGACATCGATCAGCCCCAGCATTTT
CDR3aa: CASSRDIDQPQHF
d_gene: -
v_gene: TRBV10-3
j_gene: TRBJ1-5
abundance: few

CDR3nt: TGTGCCAGCAGCTCTGGAGTGGCGGGCAGCTCCTACAATGAGCAGTTCTTC
CDR3aa: CASSSGVAGSSYNEQFF
d_gene: -
v_gene: TRBV5-4
j_gene: TRBJ2-1
abundance: -

CDR3nt: TGTGCCAGCATCCTAGCGGGGGGGCTTCACGAGCAGTACTTC
CDR3aa: CASILAGGLHEQYF
d_gene: TRBD2
v_gene: TRBV7-2
j_gene: TRBJ2-7
abundance: -

CDR3nt: TGCGCCAGCAGCCAAGTGAGGTTTTATACTGGGACCGGGGAGCTGTTTTTT
CDR3aa: CASSQVRFYTGTGELFF
d_gene: -
v_gene: TRBV4-3
j_gene: TRBJ2-2
abundance: -

CDR3nt: TGCAGCGTAGACCGGGACACTGAAGCTTTCTTT
CDR3aa: CSVDRDTEAFF
d_gene: -
v_gene: TRBV29-1
j_gene: TRBJ1-1
abundance: -

CDR3nt: TGTGCCAGCAGCTTCAGAGGAGTCTACACCTTC
CDR3aa: CASSFRGVYTF
d_gene: -
v_gene: TRBV7-2
j_gene: TRBJ1-2
abundance: -

CDR3nt: TGTGCCAGCAGCTTGAGCCAATCTAATTCACCCCTCCACTTT
CDR3aa: CASSLSQSNSPLHF
d_gene: -
v_gene: TRBV9
j_gene: TRBJ1-6
abundance: -

CDR3nt: TGCGCCAGCAGCAACCCAGACTACCTACAAGAGACCCAGTACTTC
CDR3aa: CASSNPDYLQETQYF
d_gene: -
v_gene: TRBV5-1
j_gene: TRBJ2-5
abundance: -

CDR3nt: TGTGCCACCTCCCAAGGGACAGCGACCTATGGCTACACCTTC
CDR3aa: CATSQGTATYGYTF
d_gene: TRBD1
v_gene: TRBV13
j_gene: TRBJ1-2
abundance: -

CDR3nt: TGCGCCAGCAGCTCCACAGGGAGCACAGATACGCAGTATTTT
CDR3aa: CASSSTGSTDTQYF
d_gene: -
v_gene: TRBV5-1
j_gene: TRBJ2-3
abundance: -

CDR3nt: TGTGCCAGCAGCTCCCTCAGACTAGCGGATAGGAATTACAATGAGCAGTTCTTC
CDR3aa: CASSSLRLADRNYNEQFF
d_gene: TRBD2
v_gene: TRBV7-9
j_gene: TRBJ2-1
abundance: -

CDR3nt: TGTGCCAGCAGTCGTGAGAAGGACAGGAGGGCCAACGTCCTGACTTTC
CDR3aa: CASSREKDRRANVLTF
d_gene: TRBD1
v_gene: TRBV5-6
j_gene: TRBJ2-6
abundance: few

CDR3nt: TGCAGCGTTCTTAAATTAAGGGACACCCACTACGAGCAGTACTTC
CDR3aa: CSVLKLRDTHYEQYF
d_gene: -
v_gene: TRBV29-1
j_gene: TRBJ2-7
abundance: few

CDR3nt: TGTGCCAGCAGCTTGCGGGGGCGAGGGAACACTGAAGCTTTCTTT
CDR3aa: CASSLRGRGNTEAFF
d_gene: -
v_gene: TRBV13
j_gene: TRBJ1-1
abundance: few

CDR3nt: TGTGCCAGCAGCTTGTCACTGGAAAAACTGTTTTTT
CDR3aa: CASSLSLEKLFF
d_gene: -
v_gene: TRBV5-8
j_gene: TRBJ1-4
abundance: -

CDR3nt: TGTGCCAGCAGCACAAGCCCTCGGAGCTCTGGGGCCAACGTCCTGACTTTC
CDR3aa: CASSTSPRSSGANVLTF
d_gene: -
v_gene: TRBV7-2
j_gene: TRBJ2-6
abundance: few

CDR3nt: TGTGCCAGCAGTGACAGGCGGGGGGGCTTTTACAATGAGCAGTTCTTC
CDR3aa: CASSDRRGGFYNEQFF
d_gene: TRBD2
v_gene: TRBV2
j_gene: TRBJ2-1
abundance: -

CDR3nt: TGCGCCAGCAGCTTGTCGGACTTGAGCACTGAAGCTTTCTTT
CDR3aa: CASSLSDLSTEAFF
d_gene: -
v_gene: TRBV5-1
j_gene: TRBJ1-1
abundance: -

CDR3nt: TGCAGCGTTGGGACAGGGGGAGACACTGAAGCTTTCTTT
CDR3aa: CSVGTGGDTEAFF
d_gene: TRBD1
v_gene: TRBV29-1
j_gene: TRBJ1-1
abundance: -

CDR3nt: TGTGCGACGAGGGACAGGGGGTTCTCTAGCAATCAGCCCCAGCATTTT
CDR3aa: CATRDRGFSSNQPQHF
d_gene: TRBD1
v_gene: TRBV19
j_gene: TRBJ1-5
abundance: -

CDR3nt: TGTGCCAGCAGTGAGGGGGCGCCGGCTTTCTTT
CDR3aa: CASSEGAPAFF
d_gene: -
v_gene: TRBV2
j_gene: TRBJ1-1
abundance: -

CDR3nt: TGTGCCAGCAGCTTAGATTTTGTAATAACTGAAGCTTTCTTT
CDR3aa: CASSLDFVITEAFF
d_gene: -
v_gene: TRBV7-9
j_gene: TRBJ1-1
abundance: -

CDR3nt: TGCGCCAGCACCAGAGGGGGCACTAATGAAAAACTGTTTTTT
CDR3aa: CASTRGGTNEKLFF
d_gene: TRBD1
v_gene: TRBV10-2
j_gene: TRBJ1-4
abundance: -

CDR3nt: TGCGCCAGCAGCCAACGGGGGAATTCACCCCTCCACTTT
CDR3aa: CASSQRGNSPLHF
d_gene: -
v_gene: TRBV4-3
j_gene: TRBJ1-6
abundance: -

CDR3nt: TGTGCCAGCTCACAGGGGCAGCGTGACTATGGCTACACCTTC
CDR3aa: CASSQGQRDYGYTF
d_gene: -
v_gene: TRBV18
j_gene: TRBJ1-2
abundance: -

CDR3nt: TGTGCCAGCAGTTATACTAGCGGGGGTTACAATGAGCAGTTCTTC
CDR3aa: CASSYTSGGYNEQFF
d_gene: TRBD2
v_gene: TRBV6-4
j_gene: TRBJ2-1
abundance: -

CDR3nt: TGTGCCAGCAGCTCGGGACAGACGAGTAACGAGCAGTACTTC
CDR3aa: CASSSGQTSNEQYF
d_gene: TRBD1
v_gene: TRBV7-9
j_gene: TRBJ2-7
abundance: -

CDR3nt: TGTGCCAGCGGCAGGTTTAGCTACGAGCAGTACTTC
CDR3aa: CASGRFSYEQYF
d_gene: -
v_gene: TRBV28
j_gene: TRBJ2-7
abundance: -

CDR3nt: TGTGCCAGCAGTCAATGGGCCAGCTCAGGGATTTCCCAGCCCCAGCATTTT
CDR3aa: CASSQWASSGISQPQHF
d_gene: -
v_gene: TRBV2
j_gene: TRBJ1-5
abundance: -

CDR3nt: TGTGCCAGCAGCGTAGAGGGACAGGGAACAGATACGCAGTATTTT
CDR3aa: CASSVEGQGTDTQYF
d_gene: TRBD1
v_gene: TRBV9
j_gene: TRBJ2-3
abundance: few